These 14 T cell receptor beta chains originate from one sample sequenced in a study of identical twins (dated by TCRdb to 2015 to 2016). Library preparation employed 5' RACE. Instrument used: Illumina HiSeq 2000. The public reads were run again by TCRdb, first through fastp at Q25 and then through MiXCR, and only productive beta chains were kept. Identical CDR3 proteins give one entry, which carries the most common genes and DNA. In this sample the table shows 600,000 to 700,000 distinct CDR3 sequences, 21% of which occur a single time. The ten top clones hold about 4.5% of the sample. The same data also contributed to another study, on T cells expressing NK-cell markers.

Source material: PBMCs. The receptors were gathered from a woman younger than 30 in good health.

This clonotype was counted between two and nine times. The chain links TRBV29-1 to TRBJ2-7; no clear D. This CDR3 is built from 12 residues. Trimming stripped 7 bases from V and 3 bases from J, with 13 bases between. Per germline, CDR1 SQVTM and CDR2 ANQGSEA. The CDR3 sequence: CSGLAGGYEQYF. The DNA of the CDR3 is TGCAGCGGGTTGGCAGGCGGCTACGAGCAGTACTTC.

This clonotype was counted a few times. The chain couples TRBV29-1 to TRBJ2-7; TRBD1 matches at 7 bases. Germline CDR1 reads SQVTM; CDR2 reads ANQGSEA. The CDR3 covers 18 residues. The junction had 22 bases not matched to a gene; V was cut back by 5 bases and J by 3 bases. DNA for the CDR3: TGCAGCGTTCCCGTCGGCCCGGGACAGAGGTCTGGAGGCTACGAGCAGTACTTC. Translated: CSVPVGPGQRSGGYEQYF.

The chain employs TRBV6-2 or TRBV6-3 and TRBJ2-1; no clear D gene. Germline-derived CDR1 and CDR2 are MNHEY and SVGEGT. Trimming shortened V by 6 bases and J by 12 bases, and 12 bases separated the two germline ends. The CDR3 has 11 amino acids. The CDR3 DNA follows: TGTGCCAGCAGGCTCGAGATGGGGCAGTTCTTC. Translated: CASRLEMGQFF.

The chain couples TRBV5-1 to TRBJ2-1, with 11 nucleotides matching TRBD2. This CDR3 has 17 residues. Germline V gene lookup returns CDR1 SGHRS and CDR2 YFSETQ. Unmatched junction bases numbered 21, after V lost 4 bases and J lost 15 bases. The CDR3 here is CASSPVLPGTSGYVWFF. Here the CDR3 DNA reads TGCGCCAGCAGCCCGGTTCTCCCCGGGACTAGCGGCTACGTGTGGTTCTTC.

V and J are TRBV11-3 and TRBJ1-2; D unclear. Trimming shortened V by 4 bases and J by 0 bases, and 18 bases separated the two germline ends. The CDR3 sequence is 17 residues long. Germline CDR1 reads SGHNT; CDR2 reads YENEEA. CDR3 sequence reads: CASSSPWGSPPNYGYTF. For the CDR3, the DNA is TGTGCCAGCAGCTCCCCCTGGGGTTCGCCACCTAACTATGGCTACACCTTC.

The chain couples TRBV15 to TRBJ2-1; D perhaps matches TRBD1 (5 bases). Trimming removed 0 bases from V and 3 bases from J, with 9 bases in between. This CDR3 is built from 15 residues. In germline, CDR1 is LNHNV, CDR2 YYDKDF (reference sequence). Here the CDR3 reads CATSRDLRGYNEQFF. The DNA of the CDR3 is TGTGCCACCAGCAGAGATTTAAGGGGCTACAATGAGCAGTTCTTC.

The CDR3 DNA sequence: TGCAGTGCCTATTTGCAGGGGAGCTCCTACAATGAGCAGTTCTTC. Residues: CSAYLQGSSYNEQFF. The chain links TRBV20-1 to TRBJ2-1; maybe TRBD1 (6 bases). This CDR3 comprises 15 residues. The V gene lost 6 bases and the J gene lost 0 bases, with 15 bases spanning the gap. Per the germline V gene, CDR1 is DFQATT and CDR2 is SNEGSKA (reference sequence).

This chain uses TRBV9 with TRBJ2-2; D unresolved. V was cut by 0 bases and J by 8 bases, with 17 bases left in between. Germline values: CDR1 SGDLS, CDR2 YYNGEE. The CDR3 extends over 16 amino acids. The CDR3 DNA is TGTGCCAGCAGCGTAGCCGGCGATAGTGTCCGTGGGGAGCTGTTTTTT. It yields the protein CASSVAGDSVRGELFF.

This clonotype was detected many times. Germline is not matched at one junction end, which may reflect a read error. CDR3 coding DNA: TGTGCCAGCAGCTTAGGAATCTACGAGCAGTACTTC. Encoded protein: CASSLGIYEQYF. J is TRBJ2-7 and V is TRBV12-3 or TRBV12-4; D is uncertain. The CDR3 runs to 12 residues.

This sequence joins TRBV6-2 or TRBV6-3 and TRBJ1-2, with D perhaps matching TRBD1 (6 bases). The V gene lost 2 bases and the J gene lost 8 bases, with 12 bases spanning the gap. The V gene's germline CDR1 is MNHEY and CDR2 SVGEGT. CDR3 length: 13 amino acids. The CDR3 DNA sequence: TGTGCCAGCAGTTACCCGGACAGTAGCGGCTACACCTTC. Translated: CASSYPDSSGYTF.

This CDR3 reads CASSQTAEQYF. In DNA, the CDR3 is TGTGCCAGCAGTCAGACAGCCGAGCAGTACTTC. The chain recombines TRBV12-3 or TRBV12-4 with TRBJ2-7, with D perhaps TRBD1 (5 bases). The CDR3 length is 11 residues. Trimming pared 5 bases from V and 6 bases from J, leaving 8 bases between.

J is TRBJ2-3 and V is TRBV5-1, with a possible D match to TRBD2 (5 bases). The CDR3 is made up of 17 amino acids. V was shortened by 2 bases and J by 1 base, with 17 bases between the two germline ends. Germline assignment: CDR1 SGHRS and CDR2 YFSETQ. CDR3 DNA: TGCGCCAGCAGCTTCCCCGCTGCGGGTTTTGGCACAGATACGCAGTATTTT. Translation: CASSFPAAGFGTDTQYF.

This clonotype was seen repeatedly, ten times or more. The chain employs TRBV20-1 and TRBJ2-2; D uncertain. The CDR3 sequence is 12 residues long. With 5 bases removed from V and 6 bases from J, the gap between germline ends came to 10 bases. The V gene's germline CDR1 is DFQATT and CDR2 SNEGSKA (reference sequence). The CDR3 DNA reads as TGCAGTGCTCCACACATTTCCGGGGAGCTGTTTTTT. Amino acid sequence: CSAPHISGELFF.

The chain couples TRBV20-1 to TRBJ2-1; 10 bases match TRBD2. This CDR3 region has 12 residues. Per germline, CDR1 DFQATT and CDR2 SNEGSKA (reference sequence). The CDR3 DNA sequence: TGCAGCAGCGGGAGGGTTAACAATGAGCAGTTCTTC. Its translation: CSSGRVNNEQFF.